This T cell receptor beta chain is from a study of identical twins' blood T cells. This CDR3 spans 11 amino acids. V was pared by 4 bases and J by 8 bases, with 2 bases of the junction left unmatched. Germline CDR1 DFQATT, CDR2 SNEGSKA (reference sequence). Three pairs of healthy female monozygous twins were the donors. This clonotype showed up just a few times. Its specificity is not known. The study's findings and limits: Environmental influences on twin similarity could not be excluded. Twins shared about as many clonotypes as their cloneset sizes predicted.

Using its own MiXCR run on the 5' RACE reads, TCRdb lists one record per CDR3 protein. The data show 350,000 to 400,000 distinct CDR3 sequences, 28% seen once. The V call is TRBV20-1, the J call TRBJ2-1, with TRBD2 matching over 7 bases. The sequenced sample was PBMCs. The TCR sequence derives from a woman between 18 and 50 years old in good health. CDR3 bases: TGCAGTGCTAAACGGGGGGATGAGCAGTTCTTC. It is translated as CSAKRGDEQFF.